These T cell receptor beta chains were read from a single sample in a study of radiotherapy plus CTLA-4 blockade in lung cancer. Profiling relied on immunoSEQ multiplex PCR, and the TCRdb table lists in-frame clones only, not all of them. In the table there are roughly 50,000 clones, around 77% of which are singletons. This specimen consisted of peripheral blood, obtained from a patient treated with radiotherapy plus ipilimumab. These receptors were collected from a human donor with non-small cell lung cancer who had stable disease on radiotherapy plus ipilimumab. CDR3s include the opening cysteine and the closing phenylalanine or tryptophan. D genes are given only for firm matches. Size values are once, few and many counts, or a class for expanded clones, and some rows have none.

>.|TRBV5-1|TRBD1|TRBJ1-6
CASSSWDRGYNSPLHF
TGCGCCAGCAGCTCCTGGGACAGGGGGTATAATTCACCCCTCCACTTT
>.|TRBV25-1|.|TRBJ1-6
CASSRIGGAGYNSPLHF
TGTGCCAGCAGTCGAATAGGGGGGGCCGGTTATAATTCACCCCTCCACTTT
>.|TRBV7-9|.|TRBJ1-3
CASSFPGSWQGHSGNTIYF
TGTGCCAGCAGCTTTCCGGGGTCATGGCAGGGGCACTCTGGAAACACCATATATTTT
>.|TRBV5-1|.|TRBJ2-3
CAGSKQAPKGTDTQYF
TGCGCCGGCAGTAAACAGGCTCCGAAGGGCACAGATACGCAGTATTTT
>.|TRBV7-3|.|TRBJ2-2
CASSLTGAGELFF
TGTGCCAGCAGCTTAACGGGCGCCGGGGAGCTGTTTTTT
>.|TRBV18|TRBD1|TRBJ1-2
CASSAGTGGYGYTF
TGTGCCAGCTCAGCCGGGACAGGGGGCTATGGCTACACCTTC
>once|TRBV5-4|.|TRBJ1-2
CASRSIQGGYGYTF
TGTGCCAGCAGGTCCATCCAGGGAGGGTATGGCTACACCTTC
>.|TRBV5-6|.|TRBJ2-7
CASSLNGVLYEQYF
TGTGCCAGCAGCTTAAATGGGGTCCTCTACGAGCAGTACTTC
>.|TRBV2|TRBD1|TRBJ1-3
CASSDWTGGIIGNTIYF
TGTGCCAGCAGTGACTGGACAGGTGGAATCATCGGAAACACCATATATTTT
>.|TRBV5-1|.|TRBJ2-7
CASSSRGRGKRYEQYF
TGCGCCAGCAGCTCACGGGGGCGGGGAAAACGATACGAGCAGTACTTC
>.|TRBV10-1|.|TRBJ2-1
CASSVQLRGEQFF
TGCGCCAGCAGTGTCCAATTGCGAGGCGAGCAGTTCTTC
>.|TRBV28|TRBD1|TRBJ1-2
CASSPGGNYGYTF
TGTGCCAGCAGCCCAGGGGGTAACTATGGCTACACCTTC
>.|TRBV21-1|.|TRBJ2-4
CASRNLIATARKNIQYF
TGTGCCAGCAGGAATTTAATAGCTACAGCAAGAAAAAACATTCAGTACTTC
>.|TRBV18|.|TRBJ1-2
CASSAQYGYTF
TGTGCCAGCTCGGCTCAATATGGCTACACCTTC
>.|TRBV6-1|TRBD1|TRBJ1-2
CASRPPRDRGLGYTF
TGTGCCAGCAGACCACCCCGGGATAGGGGGCTCGGCTACACCTTC
>.|TRBV19|.|TRBJ2-7
CATSVGTEQYF
TGTGCCACCTCAGTTGGAACAGAGCAGTACTTC
>.|TRBV7-2|.|TRBJ1-2
CASSFGGQIGYGYTF
TGTGCCAGCAGCTTCGGGGGACAAATTGGATATGGCTACACCTTC
>.|TRBV29-1|.|TRBJ1-3
CSAFTPSSGNTIYF
TGCAGCGCTTTCACCCCCTCCTCGGGAAACACCATATATTTT